These 17 T cell receptor beta chains originate from one sample sequenced in a study of blood T cell repertoires in COVID-19. Generated by immunoSEQ multiplex PCR, the TCRdb table keeps only in-frame clones and is missing some. This sample has about 50,000 clones; about 89% occur once, and the top ten carry roughly 15%. The sample comprised peripheral blood. Receptors originate from a man in his 60s with active or convalescent COVID-19.

This clone appeared a few times. The rearrangement joins TRBV4-3 to TRBJ2-1; TRBD2 aligns across 11 bases. This CDR3 contains 15 residues. Trimming at V came to 4 bases and at J to 7 bases, leaving 6 bases not matched to a gene. Germline values: CDR1 LGHNA, CDR2 YSLEER. CDR3 in DNA: TGCGCCAGCAGCCGCGGGACTAGCGGTATTAATGAGCAGTTCTTC. This encodes CASSRGTSGINEQFF.

This CDR3 is CAWSVGQVDEKLFF. CDR3 sequence (DNA): TGTGCCTGGAGTGTCGGACAGGTTGACGAAAAACTGTTTTTT. V gene TRBV30 combines with J gene TRBJ1-4; 7 positions agree with TRBD1. Looked up from germline, CDR1 is GTSNPN and CDR2 is SVGIG (reference sequence). V shed 0 bases and J 8 bases; nucleotides not matched to a gene: 6. This CDR3 region has 14 residues.

V gene TRBV13 combines with J gene TRBJ2-7; a weak D match, TRBD2 (5 bases). The V gene's germline CDR1 is PRHDT and CDR2 FYEKMQ (reference sequence). V was pared by 3 bases and J by 6 bases, with 15 bases between. The CDR3 loop spans 14 amino acids. The CDR3 here is CASSFRGGPSEQYF. CDR3 sequence (DNA): TGTGCCAGCAGCTTCCGGGGTGGCCCCTCCGAGCAGTACTTC.

The chain uses TRBV28 and TRBJ1-5; D unresolved. The CDR3 covers 13 residues. V was shortened by 3 bases and J by 6 bases, with 9 bases between the two germline ends. Germline V gene data show CDR1 as MDHEN and CDR2 as SYDVKM. The CDR3 nucleotides read TGTGCCAGCAGTTTGGGGAGTATTCAGCCCCAGCATTTT. It encodes CASSLGSIQPQHF.

This chain connects TRBV18 to TRBJ1-3, with D perhaps TRBD1 (6 bases). Between the trimmed V and J ends, which lost 2 bases and 8 bases, there was a span of 19 bases. This CDR3 has 16 residues. Germline V lookup: CDR1 KGHSH, CDR2 LQKENI. The CDR3 sequence: CASSPGAQGITDTIYF. For the CDR3, the DNA is TGTGCCAGCTCACCAGGCGCGCAGGGGATTACAGACACCATATATTTT.

The rearrangement uses TRBV24-1 and TRBJ2-5; TRBD2 aligns across 14 bases. V shed 4 bases and J 5 bases; nucleotides not matched to a gene: 5. The germline gives CDR1 KGHDR, CDR2 SFDVKD. This CDR3 contains 16 residues. CDR3 region: CATSDPGLAGGETQYF. The DNA of the CDR3 is TGTGCCACCAGTGACCCAGGACTAGCGGGAGGCGAGACCCAGTACTTC.

The CDR3: CASRRNEAFF. CDR3 in DNA: TGTGCCAGCAGGAGAAATGAAGCTTTCTTT. The chain has TRBV28 and TRBJ1-1; no definite D call. Germline-derived CDR1 and CDR2 are MDHEN and SYDVKM. V dropped 6 bases and J dropped 7 bases, with 6 bases sitting between them. CDR3 length: 10 residues. Supplemented by reference TRBV28 and TRBJ1-1, the full variable domain reads DVKVTQSSRYLVKRTGEKVFLECVQDMDHENMFWYRQDPGLGLRLIYFSYDVKMKEKGDIPEGYSVSREKKERFSLILESASTNQTSMYLCASRRNEAFFGQGTRLTVV.

The CDR3 coding sequence is TGCAGCGTTGCTTACGAGGTATCTCAGCCCCAGCATTTT. It codes for CSVAYEVSQPQHF. The chain carries TRBV29-1 and TRBJ1-5; D ambiguous. The V end lost 4 bases, the J end lost 6 bases, and 13 bases lay between the germline ends. Per germline, CDR1 SQVTM and CDR2 ANQGSEA. The CDR3 is made up of 13 amino acids.

J is TRBJ1-1 and V is TRBV6-4, with no clear D. The CDR3 is 14 residues long. The germline V gene has CDR1 MRHNA and CDR2 SNTAGT. V dropped 0 bases and J dropped 2 bases, with 7 bases sitting between them. CDR3 region: CASSDSIRNTEAFF. The CDR3 DNA sequence: TGTGCCAGCAGTGACTCGATCAGAAACACTGAAGCTTTCTTT.

The chain combines TRBV2 with TRBJ1-5; no clear D gene. Trimming took off 2 bases at V and 3 bases at J, with 8 bases between the two ends. The CDR3 is 14 residues long. Germline CDR1 and CDR2: SNHLY and FYNNEI. The CDR3: CASSETSSNQPQHF. Written as DNA, the CDR3 is TGTGCCAGCAGTGAAACGAGCTCCAATCAGCCCCAGCATTTT.

The CDR3 spells CASKYRNYGYTF. CDR3 nucleotide sequence: TGTGCCAGCAAATACAGGAACTATGGCTACACCTTC. The chain joins TRBV5-8 to TRBJ1-2, with D perhaps TRBD1 (5 bases). Germline values: CDR1 SGHTS, CDR2 YDEGEE. V was pared by 6 bases and J by 2 bases, with 8 bases between. CDR3 length: 12 amino acids.

CDR3 sequence: CASSQDFSRGAFF. The CDR3 bases are TGCGCCAGCAGCCAAGATTTTAGCAGGGGAGCTTTCTTT. The rearrangement uses TRBV4-1 and TRBJ1-1, with a weak D call TRBD1 (6 bases). The CDR3 extends over 13 amino acids. Trimming pared 0 bases from V and 10 bases from J, leaving 12 bases between. Germline V gene lookup returns CDR1 MGHRA and CDR2 YSYEKL.

The chain links TRBV19 to TRBJ2-7; TRBD2 matches 8 bases. V lost 5 bases to trimming and J lost 3 bases; unmatched junction nucleotides: 9. The CDR3 covers 15 residues. The germline V gene encodes CDR1 LNHDA and CDR2 SQIVND (reference sequence). CDR3 in amino acids: CASSPSGGGYYEQYF. DNA for the CDR3: TGTGCCAGTAGTCCCAGCGGGGGTGGTTACTACGAGCAGTACTTC.

The rearrangement joins TRBV4-1 to TRBJ1-1; TRBD1 matches 8 bases. Germline assignment: CDR1 MGHRA and CDR2 YSYEKL. V gave up 3 bases and J gave up 1 base; unmatched junction bases: 4. This CDR3 contains 15 residues. The CDR3 spells CASSHPDRENTEAFF. The CDR3 coding sequence is TGCGCCAGCAGCCACCCGGACAGGGAGAACACTGAAGCTTTCTTT.

The J gene is TRBJ2-2, the V gene TRBV10-3; maybe TRBD2 (6 bases). The V gene's germline CDR1 is ENHRY and CDR2 SYGVKD. The V gene lost 6 bases and the J gene lost 0 bases, with 8 bases spanning the gap. The CDR3 has 14 residues. This CDR3 is CAISGTPNTGELFF. CDR3 in DNA: TGTGCCATCAGCGGGACTCCGAACACCGGGGAGCTGTTTTTT.

This clone has only a few counts. The CDR3: CASSPRDRVDGGYTF. Here the CDR3 DNA reads TGTGCCAGCTCACCCCGGGACAGGGTGGATGGTGGCTACACCTTC. The chain recombines TRBV18 with TRBJ1-2, with 9 bases aligning to TRBD1. The V gene end was trimmed by 3 bases and the J gene end by 7 bases; junction bases not matched to a gene: 9. Germline V gives CDR1 KGHSH, CDR2 LQKENI. CDR3 length: 15 amino acids.

CDR3 residues: CASSHQGIFYNEQFF. CDR3 DNA sequence: TGTGCCAGCAGCCACCAGGGGATCTTTTACAATGAGCAGTTCTTC. The chain combines TRBV13 with TRBJ2-1; D perhaps matches TRBD1 (6 bases). Germline V gene data show CDR1 as PRHDT and CDR2 as FYEKMQ (reference sequence). This CDR3 comprises 15 residues. Trimming removed 5 bases from V and 4 bases from J, with 15 bases in between.